This T cell receptor (beta chain) was sequenced for a study of blood T cell repertoires in COVID-19. Germline V gene data show CDR1 as LNHNV and CDR2 as YYDKDF (reference sequence). This CDR3 is built from 20 residues. After removal of 0 bases from V and 5 bases from J, the junction contained 14 bases not matched to a gene. The count of this clone is one. The table came from immunoSEQ multiplex PCR; TCRdb's copy has only in-frame clones and leaves some out. This sample has approximately 74,000 clones, with 91% found just once. J is TRBJ2-1 and V is TRBV15, with 12 bases fitting TRBD2. This TCR came from a woman aged 60-75 years with active COVID-19. The sequenced sample consisted of peripheral blood. As DNA, the CDR3 is TGTGCCACCAGCAGAGAAAGGCTAGCGGGAGGGCGGGTGTTAAACAATGAGCAGTTCTTC. This sequence encodes CATSRERLAGGRVLNNEQFF.